The 17 T cell receptor beta chains given below trace back to one sample, sequenced in a study of chemoradiotherapy in HPV16-positive cancers. The protocol was immunoSEQ multiplex PCR, while the TCRdb copy is restricted to in-frame clones and leaves out a portion. The data hold approximately 12,000 clones, with 77% observed a single time. Sampling was done from a patient who underwent chemoradiotherapy. These receptors all stem from a human donor with HPV-associated anogenital cancer.

V gene TRBV7-2 combines with J gene TRBJ1-1; TRBD1 agrees at 7 bases. Per germline, CDR1 SGHTA and CDR2 FQGNSA. The V and J ends lost 5 bases and 0 bases, in that order; junction bases with no gene match: 9. The CDR3 covers 16 residues. The CDR3 is CASSPRTGMMNTEAFF. The CDR3 coding sequence is TGTGCCAGCAGCCCGCGGACAGGTATGATGAACACTGAAGCTTTCTTT.

The chain links TRBV6-1 to TRBJ2-5; the D gene is possibly TRBD1 (5 bases). The CDR3 length is 14 residues. Trimming pared 0 bases from V and 4 bases from J, leaving 9 bases between. Germline V gene lookup returns CDR1 MNHNS and CDR2 SASEGT. CDR3 nucleotide sequence: TGTGCCAGCAGTGAAGCTCCAGGGTCAGAGACCCAGTACTTC. It yields the protein CASSEAPGSETQYF.

This chain joins TRBV30 and TRBJ2-7; 9 bases align to TRBD1. Germline values: CDR1 GTSNPN, CDR2 SVGIG (reference sequence). This CDR3 contains 12 residues. CDR3 in amino acids: CVKGQGAYEQYF. The CDR3 coding sequence is TGTGTCAAGGGACAGGGAGCTTACGAGCAGTACTTC.

This clone was observed a few times. The chain combines TRBV27 with TRBJ2-7; 7 positions agree with TRBD1. Germline V gene data show CDR1 as MNHEY and CDR2 as SMNVEV (reference sequence). This CDR3 spans 14 amino acids. The J segment lost 2 bases and the V segment lost 11 bases, leaving 12 bases of the junction unmatched. The CDR3 is CAGLPGQITYEQYF. CDR3 DNA: TGTGCCGGGCTACCGGGACAGATTACCTACGAGCAGTACTTC.

This chain joins TRBV29-1 and TRBJ2-2, with TRBD1 as a possible D gene (8 bases). Germline lookup yields CDR1 SQVTM and CDR2 ANQGSEA. Trimming removed 4 bases at V and 4 bases at J, with 16 bases between. There are 15 residues in the CDR3. The CDR3 reads CSVGDRGGGTGELFF. DNA for the CDR3: TGCAGCGTTGGCGACAGGGGCGGGGGCACCGGGGAGCTGTTTTTT.

This clone has a handful of counts. CDR3 coding DNA: TGCGCCAGCAGCTCGAAACCAAACCTGAACACTGAAGCTTTCTTT. It is translated as CASSSKPNLNTEAFF. The genes are TRBV5-1 and TRBJ1-1; D is undetermined. Germline V lookup: CDR1 SGHRS, CDR2 YFSETQ. The CDR3 extends over 15 amino acids. Deletions cut 3 bases from V and 0 bases from J, with 12 bases between.

This clone has a handful of counts. V and J are TRBV5-1 and TRBJ2-7; 9 bases fit TRBD2. In germline, CDR1 is SGHRS, CDR2 YFSETQ. CDR3 length equals 16 residues. V lost 0 bases, J lost 4 bases, and 8 bases stayed unmatched. CDR3 residues: CASSLAGGRASYEQYF. The CDR3 DNA reads TGCGCCAGCAGCTTGGCCGGCGGGAGGGCCTCATACGAGCAGTACTTC.

This clone showed up just once. The V and J genes are TRBV5-3 and TRBJ1-2, with 7 bases fitting TRBD1. TRBV5-3 qualifies as an ORF whose function is uncertain. The CDR3 length is 13 residues. The V gene end was trimmed by 1 base and the J gene end by 8 bases; junction bases not matched to a gene: 5. CDR3 sequence reads: CARSLHRGPGYTF. The CDR3 coding sequence is TGTGCCAGAAGCTTGCACAGGGGCCCCGGCTACACCTTC.

This chain connects TRBV28 to TRBJ1-5; D not resolved. The V gene lost 1 base and the J gene lost 11 bases, with 15 bases spanning the gap. The CDR3 has 14 residues. The germline gives CDR1 MDHEN, CDR2 SYDVKM. CDR3 DNA: TGTGCCAGCAGTTTATTCCCAGGCCCCGTGACCCAGCATTTT. This translates into CASSLFPGPVTQHF.

The chain links TRBV5-6 to TRBJ2-2; possible D gene TRBD2, 5 bases. Trimming cost V 3 bases and J 0 bases, with 9 bases left between them. The CDR3 has 15 amino acids. CDR1 and CDR2 from the germline V gene are SGHDT and YYEEEE. This CDR3 is CASSWGAANTGELFF. The CDR3 nucleotides are TGTGCCAGCAGCTGGGGAGCCGCGAACACCGGGGAGCTGTTTTTT.

This chain connects TRBV15 to TRBJ2-4; perhaps TRBD2 as D (5 bases). Trimming shortened V by 0 bases and J by 6 bases, and 15 bases separated the two germline ends. CDR1 and CDR2 from the germline V gene are LNHNV and YYDKDF (reference sequence). The length of the CDR3 is 16 residues. The CDR3 loop reads CATSRDLVRGANIQYF. CDR3 nucleotide sequence: TGTGCCACCAGCAGAGATCTGGTACGGGGAGCAAACATTCAGTACTTC.

This chain connects TRBV28 to TRBJ2-1; perhaps D is TRBD1 or TRBD2 (5 bases each). Germline V gives CDR1 MDHEN, CDR2 SYDVKM. The CDR3 runs 12 residues. V lost 5 bases and J lost 8, with 10 bases in between. The CDR3 sequence: CASSTRGDEQFF. CDR3 nucleotide sequence: TGTGCCAGCAGTACTAGGGGCGATGAGCAGTTCTTC.

The gene calls are TRBV6-5 and TRBJ2-7, with D possibly matching TRBD2 (5 bases). V lost 6 bases to trimming and J lost 2 bases, with 17 bases between them. CDR1 MNHEY and CDR2 SVGAGI come from the germline V gene. This CDR3 region has 15 residues. The CDR3 reads CASSRDEGNAYEQYF. The CDR3 DNA reads as TGTGCCAGCAGCCGAGACGAGGGTAACGCCTACGAGCAGTACTTC.

This rearrangement joins TRBV27 to TRBJ1-5; D ambiguous. Trimming left V 3 bases short and J 7 bases short, with 7 bases between. There are 12 residues in the CDR3. Germline V gene data show CDR1 as MNHEY and CDR2 as SMNVEV (reference sequence). The CDR3 protein is CASSFDDQPQHF. CDR3 bases: TGTGCCAGCAGTTTTGACGACCAGCCCCAGCATTTT.

V gene TRBV6-1 combines with J gene TRBJ1-5, with D tentatively TRBD1 (6 bases). CDR3 size: 14 residues. Trimming removed 2 bases from V and 3 bases from J, with 8 bases in between. Per germline, CDR1 MNHNS and CDR2 SASEGT. CDR3 DNA sequence: TGTGCCAGCAGTGAATGGACAGTCAATCAGCCCCAGCATTTT. Residues: CASSEWTVNQPQHF.

The chain uses TRBV6-5 and TRBJ1-2; perhaps TRBD1 as D (6 bases). Germline assignment: CDR1 MNHEY and CDR2 SVGAGI. The V and J ends lost 8 bases and 4 bases respectively, with 20 bases between them. This CDR3 comprises 15 residues. The CDR3 loop is CASVKLGGLGYGYTF. In DNA, the CDR3 is TGTGCCAGCGTAAAACTGGGGGGGCTTGGCTATGGCTACACCTTC.

This clone was recorded only once. The rearrangement uses TRBV2 and TRBJ2-5; 10 bases are shared with TRBD1. The CDR3 covers 16 residues. In germline, CDR1 is SNHLY, CDR2 FYNNEI. Trimming at V came to 8 bases and at J to 2 bases, leaving 11 bases not matched to a gene. In nucleotides, the CDR3 is TGTGCCAGCTCCCGACAGGACAGGGGGAAACAAGAGACCCAGTACTTC. Translating it yields CASSRQDRGKQETQYF.